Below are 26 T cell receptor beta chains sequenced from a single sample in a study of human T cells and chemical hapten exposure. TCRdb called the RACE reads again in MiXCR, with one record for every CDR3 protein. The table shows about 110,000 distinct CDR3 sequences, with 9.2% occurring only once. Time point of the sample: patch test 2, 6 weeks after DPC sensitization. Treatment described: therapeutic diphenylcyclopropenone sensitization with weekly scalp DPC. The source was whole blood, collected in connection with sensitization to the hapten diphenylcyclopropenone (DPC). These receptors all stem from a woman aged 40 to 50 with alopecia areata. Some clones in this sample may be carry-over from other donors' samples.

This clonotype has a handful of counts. The CDR3 DNA reads as TGCAGCGTCTCCCCCGGTAGCGGGGGGGAGACCCAGTACTTC. Translated: CSVSPGSGGETQYF. The rearrangement links TRBV29-1 to TRBJ2-5, with 10 bases aligning to TRBD2. The germline CDR1 and CDR2 sequences are SQVTM and ANQGSEA. After removal of 6 bases from V and 5 bases from J, the junction contained 9 bases not matched to a gene. The CDR3 length is 14 residues.

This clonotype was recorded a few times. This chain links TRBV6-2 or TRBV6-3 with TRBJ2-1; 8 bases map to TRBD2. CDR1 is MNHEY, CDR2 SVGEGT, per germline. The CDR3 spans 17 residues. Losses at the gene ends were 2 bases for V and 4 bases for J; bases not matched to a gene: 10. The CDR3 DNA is TGTGCCAGCAGTTACGCCTATGGCGGGGGGATATACAATGAGCAGTTCTTC. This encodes CASSYAYGGGIYNEQFF.

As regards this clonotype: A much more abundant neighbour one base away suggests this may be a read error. In DNA form, the CDR3 reads TGTGTCAGCAGCTTAGGACAGCCCTACTCTGGAAACACCATATATTTT. Translated: CVSSLGQPYSGNTIYF. The V call is TRBV7-2, the J call TRBJ1-3; tentatively, D is TRBD1 (6 bases). This CDR3 has 16 residues. CDR1 is SGHTA, CDR2 FQGNSA, per germline. The entire variable domain, with the rest obtained from reference TRBV7-2 and TRBJ1-3, is as follows: GAGVSQSPSNKVTEKGKDVELRCDPISGHTALYWYRQSLGQGLEFLIYFQGNSAPDKSGLPSDRFSAERTGGSVSTLTIQRTQQEDSAVYLCVSSLGQPYSGNTIYFGEGSWLTVV.

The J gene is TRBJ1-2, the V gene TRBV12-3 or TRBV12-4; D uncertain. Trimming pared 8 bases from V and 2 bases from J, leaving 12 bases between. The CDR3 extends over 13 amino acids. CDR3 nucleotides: TGTGCCAGCCAGTCACAGCTGAACTATGGCTACACCTTC. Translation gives CASQSQLNYGYTF.

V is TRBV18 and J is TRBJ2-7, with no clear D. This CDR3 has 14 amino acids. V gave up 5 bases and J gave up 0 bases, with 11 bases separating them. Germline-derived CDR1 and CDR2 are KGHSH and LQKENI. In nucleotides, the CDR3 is TGTGCCAGCTCATCGACGCCCTACTCCTACGAGCAGTACTTC. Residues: CASSSTPYSYEQYF.

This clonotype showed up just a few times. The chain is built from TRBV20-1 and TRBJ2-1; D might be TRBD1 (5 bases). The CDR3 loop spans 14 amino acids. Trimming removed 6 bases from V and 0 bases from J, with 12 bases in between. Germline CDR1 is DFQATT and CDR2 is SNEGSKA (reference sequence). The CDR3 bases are TGCAGTGCGAGAAGACAGTTCTCCTACAATGAGCAGTTCTTC. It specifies CSARRQFSYNEQFF.

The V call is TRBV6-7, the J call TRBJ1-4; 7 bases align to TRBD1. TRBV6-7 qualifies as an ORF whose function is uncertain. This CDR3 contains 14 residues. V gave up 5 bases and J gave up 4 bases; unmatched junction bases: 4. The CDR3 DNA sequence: TGTGCCAGCAGTAAGGGACAGCATAATGAAAAACTGTTTTTT. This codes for CASSKGQHNEKLFF.

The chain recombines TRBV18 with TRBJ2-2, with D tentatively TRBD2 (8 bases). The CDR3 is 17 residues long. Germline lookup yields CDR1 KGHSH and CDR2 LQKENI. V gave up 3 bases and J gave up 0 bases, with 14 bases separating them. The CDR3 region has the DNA TGTGCCAGCTCACCTAGTAGCGGGACAGCGAACACCGGGGAGCTGTTTTTT. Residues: CASSPSSGTANTGELFF.

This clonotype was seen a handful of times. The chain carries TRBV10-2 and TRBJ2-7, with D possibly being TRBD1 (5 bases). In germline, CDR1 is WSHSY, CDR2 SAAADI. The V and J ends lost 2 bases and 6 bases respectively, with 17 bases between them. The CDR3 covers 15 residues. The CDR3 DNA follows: TGCGCCAGCAGTGAGCTATTAGGGGATGTAGGCGAGCAGTACTTC. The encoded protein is CASSELLGDVGEQYF.

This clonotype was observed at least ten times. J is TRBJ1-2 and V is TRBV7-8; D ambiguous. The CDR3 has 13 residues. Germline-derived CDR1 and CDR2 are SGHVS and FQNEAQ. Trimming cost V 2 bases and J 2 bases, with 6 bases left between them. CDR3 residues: CASSLSENYGYTF. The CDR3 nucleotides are TGTGCCAGCAGCTTATCCGAAAACTATGGCTACACCTTC.

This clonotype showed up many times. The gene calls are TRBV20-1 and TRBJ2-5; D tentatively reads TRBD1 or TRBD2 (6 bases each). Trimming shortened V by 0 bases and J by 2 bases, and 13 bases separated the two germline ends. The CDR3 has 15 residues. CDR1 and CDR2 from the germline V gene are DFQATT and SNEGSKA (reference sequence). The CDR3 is CSARDVRGAQETQYF. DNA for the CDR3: TGCAGTGCTAGAGATGTAAGGGGGGCTCAAGAGACCCAGTACTTC.

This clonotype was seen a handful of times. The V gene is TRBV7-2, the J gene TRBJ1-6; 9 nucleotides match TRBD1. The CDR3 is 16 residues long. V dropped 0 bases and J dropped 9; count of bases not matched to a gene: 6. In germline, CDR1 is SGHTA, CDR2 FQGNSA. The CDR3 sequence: CASSLAQQGAGSPLHF. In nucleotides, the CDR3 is TGTGCCAGCAGCTTAGCGCAACAGGGGGCCGGTTCACCCCTCCACTTT. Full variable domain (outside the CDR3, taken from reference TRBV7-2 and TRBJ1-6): GAGVSQSPSNKVTEKGKDVELRCDPISGHTALYWYRQSLGQGLEFLIYFQGNSAPDKSGLPSDRFSAERTGGSVSTLTIQRTQQEDSAVYLCASSLAQQGAGSPLHFGNGTRLTVT.

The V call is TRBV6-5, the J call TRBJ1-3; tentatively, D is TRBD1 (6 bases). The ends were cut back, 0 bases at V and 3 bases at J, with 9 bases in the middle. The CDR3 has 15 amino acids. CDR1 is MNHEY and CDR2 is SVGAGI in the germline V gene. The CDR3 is CASSYSSDSGNTIYF. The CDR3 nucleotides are TGTGCCAGCAGTTACTCATCGGACAGTGGAAACACCATATATTTT.

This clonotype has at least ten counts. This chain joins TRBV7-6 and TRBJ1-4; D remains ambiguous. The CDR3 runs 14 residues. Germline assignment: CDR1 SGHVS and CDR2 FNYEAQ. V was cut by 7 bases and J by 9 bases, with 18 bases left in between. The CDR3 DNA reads TGTGCCAGCACCTGGGGATGTCTGAGGAAAAAACTGTTTTTT. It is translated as CASTWGCLRKKLFF. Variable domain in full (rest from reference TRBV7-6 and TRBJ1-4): GAGVSQSPRYKVTKRGQDVALRCDPISGHVSLYWYRQALGQGPEFLTYFNYEAQQDKSGLPNDRFSAERPEGSISTLTIQRTEQRDSAMYRCASTWGCLRKKLFFGSGTQLSVL.

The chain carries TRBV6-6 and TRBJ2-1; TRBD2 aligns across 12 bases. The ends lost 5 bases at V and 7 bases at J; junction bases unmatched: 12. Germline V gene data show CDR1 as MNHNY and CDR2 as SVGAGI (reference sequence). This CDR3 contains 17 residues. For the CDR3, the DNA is TGTGCCAGCAGTCCTAGCGGGGGGGCCGTCCTTGGGAATGAGCAGTTCTTC. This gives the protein CASSPSGGAVLGNEQFF.

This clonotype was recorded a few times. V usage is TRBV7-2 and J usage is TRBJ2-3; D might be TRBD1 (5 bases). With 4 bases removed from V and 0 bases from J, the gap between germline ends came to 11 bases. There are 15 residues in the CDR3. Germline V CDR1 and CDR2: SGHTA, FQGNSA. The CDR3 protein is CASSSLDSSTDTQYF. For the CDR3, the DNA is TGTGCCAGCAGCTCTCTCGACAGCAGCACAGATACGCAGTATTTT.

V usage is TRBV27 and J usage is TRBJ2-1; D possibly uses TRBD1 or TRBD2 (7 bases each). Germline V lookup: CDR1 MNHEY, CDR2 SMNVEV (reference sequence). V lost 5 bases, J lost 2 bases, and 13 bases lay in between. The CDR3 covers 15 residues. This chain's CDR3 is CASSLQGGAYNEQFF. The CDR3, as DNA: TGTGCCAGCAGTCTCCAGGGGGGGGCCTACAATGAGCAGTTCTTC.

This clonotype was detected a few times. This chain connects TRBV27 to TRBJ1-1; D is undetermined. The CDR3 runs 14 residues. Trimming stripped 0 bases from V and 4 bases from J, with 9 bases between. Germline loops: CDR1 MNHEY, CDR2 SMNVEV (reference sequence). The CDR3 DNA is TGTGCCAGCAGTTTATCGGGCCTTGGCACTGAAGCTTTCTTT. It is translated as CASSLSGLGTEAFF.

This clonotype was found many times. For the CDR3, the DNA is TGTGCCAGCAGCTTAGCCGGGACTAGGCAGTTCTTC. The encoded protein is CASSLAGTRQFF. V gene TRBV7-9 combines with J gene TRBJ2-1; the match to TRBD2 covers 8 bases. Germline V gene data show CDR1 as SEHNR and CDR2 as FQNEAQ (reference sequence). Trimming cost V 0 bases and J 12 bases; bases outside gene matches: 1. CDR3 length: 12 amino acids.

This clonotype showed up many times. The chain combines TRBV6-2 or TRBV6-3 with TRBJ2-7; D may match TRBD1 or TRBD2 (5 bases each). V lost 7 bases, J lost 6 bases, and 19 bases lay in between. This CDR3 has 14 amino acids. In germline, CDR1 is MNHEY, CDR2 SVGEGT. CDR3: CASTWDGARGEQYF. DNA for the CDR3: TGTGCCAGCACCTGGGACGGCGCCCGAGGCGAGCAGTACTTC.

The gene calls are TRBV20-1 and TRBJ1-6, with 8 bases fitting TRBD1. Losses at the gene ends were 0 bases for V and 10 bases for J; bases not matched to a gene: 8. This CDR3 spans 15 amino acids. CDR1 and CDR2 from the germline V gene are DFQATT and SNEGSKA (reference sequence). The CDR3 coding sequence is TGCAGTGCTAGAGATAAGGACAGGGAGGTGTCACCCCTCCACTTT. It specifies CSARDKDREVSPLHF.

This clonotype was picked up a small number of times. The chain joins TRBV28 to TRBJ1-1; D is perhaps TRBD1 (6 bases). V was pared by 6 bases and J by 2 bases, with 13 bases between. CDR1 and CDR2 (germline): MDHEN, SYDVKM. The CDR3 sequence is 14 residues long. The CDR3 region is CASSPGTLNTEAFF. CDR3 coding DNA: TGTGCCAGCAGCCCAGGGACACTTAACACTGAAGCTTTCTTT.

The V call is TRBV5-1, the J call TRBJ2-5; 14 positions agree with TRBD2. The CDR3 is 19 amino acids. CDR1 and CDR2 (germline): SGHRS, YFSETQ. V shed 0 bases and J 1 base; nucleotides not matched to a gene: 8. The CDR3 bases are TGCGCCAGCAGCTTGGGCTGGGGACTAGCGGGGGTAATCCAAGAGACCCAGTACTTC. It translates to CASSLGWGLAGVIQETQYF.

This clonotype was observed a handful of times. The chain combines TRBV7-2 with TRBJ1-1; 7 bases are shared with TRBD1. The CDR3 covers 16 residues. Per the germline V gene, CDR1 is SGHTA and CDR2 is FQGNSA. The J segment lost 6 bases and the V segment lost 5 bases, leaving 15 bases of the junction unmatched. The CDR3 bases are TGTGCCAGCAGCCCCCCGGGGCAGGGGGGTCGGGCTGAAGCTTTCTTT. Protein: CASSPPGQGGRAEAFF.

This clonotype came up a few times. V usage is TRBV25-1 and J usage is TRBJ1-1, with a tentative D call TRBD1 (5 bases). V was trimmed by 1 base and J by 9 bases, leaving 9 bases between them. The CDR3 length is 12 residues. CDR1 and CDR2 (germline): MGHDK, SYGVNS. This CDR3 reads CASSEFGGKAFF. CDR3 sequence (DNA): TGTGCCAGCAGTGAATTTGGGGGGAAAGCTTTCTTT. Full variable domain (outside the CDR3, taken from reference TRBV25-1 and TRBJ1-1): EADIYQTPRYLVIGTGKKITLECSQTMGHDKMYWYQQDPGMELHLIHYSYGVNSTEKGDLSSESTVSRIRTEHFPLTLESARPSHTSQYLCASSEFGGKAFFGQGTRLTVV.

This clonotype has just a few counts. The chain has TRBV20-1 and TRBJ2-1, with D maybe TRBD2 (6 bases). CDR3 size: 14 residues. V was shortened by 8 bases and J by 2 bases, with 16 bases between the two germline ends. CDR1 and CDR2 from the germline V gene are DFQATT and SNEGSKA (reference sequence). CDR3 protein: CSLLGGAPYNEQFF. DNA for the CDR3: TGCAGTCTCCTTGGCGGGGCGCCCTACAATGAGCAGTTCTTC.